The source of this TCR beta chain is a study of T cell responses to AZD1222 COVID-19 vaccine. Study-wide findings and caveats: At 160-218 and 743-854, vaccine-associated CD4 TCRs were dominant, and they spanned spike. There were mostly white British donors and more females than males, and clonal diversity was possibly underestimated. Sampled repertoires all dated from after the peak T cell response. At baseline, just a handful of AZD1222 recipients tested seropositive.

Libraries were prepared by immunoSEQ multiplex PCR; TCRdb keeps only in-frame clonotypes and omits some of them. The sample consists of more than 100,000 clones, more than 85% of them appearing once. A word on this clone: Its antigen is not identified.

The sequence was collected from an adult who received the AZD1222 COVID-19 vaccine. Sequences were derived from peripheral blood, sampled 28 days after the second AZD1222 dose.

CDR3 bases: TGCGCCAGCAGCGTACAGGGCTTCCTCACCGGGGAGCTGTTTTTT. Its protein product is CASSVQGFLTGELFF. This chain connects TRBV5-1 to TRBJ2-2, with a weak D call TRBD1 (6 bases). This CDR3 comprises 15 residues. The V and J ends lost 4 bases and 4 bases respectively, with 14 bases between them. In germline, CDR1 is SGHRS, CDR2 YFSETQ.